This TCR beta chain was sequenced during a study of response to subunit inactivated influenza vaccine. There are many counts of this clonotype. The CDR3 has 17 amino acids. The germline gives CDR1 MGHRA, CDR2 YSYEKL. Trimming cost V 1 base and J 1 base; bases outside gene matches: 8. TCRdb re-analysed the RT-PCR reads in MiXCR, keeping a single row per CDR3 protein. Altogether 500,000 to 600,000 distinct CDR3 sequences are present, about 11% being singletons, with the ten largest covering 9.5% to 12%. These data are also associated with another study on T cells expressing NK-cell markers. Per that study: Researchers built TCR beta cDNA using 5'RACE template switching with UMIs. Source material for TCR beta repertoires consisted of sorted CD3+CD56+NKG2C+, CD3+CD56+NKG2C- and CD3+CD56-NKG2C+ T cells. These clonotypes additionally ranked first within the CD3+CD56-NKG2C+ fraction of a few donors.

This sample comprised PBMCs from blood, obtained on the day of vaccination. The sequence derives from a man aged 45 to 65 who received an inactivated influenza vaccine. V is TRBV4-1 and J is TRBJ1-1; 8 bases match TRBD1. CDR3 loop: CASSQVKTGGRNTEAFF. CDR3 nucleotide sequence: TGCGCCAGCAGCCAAGTGAAAACAGGGGGGAGGAACACTGAAGCTTTCTTT.